A selection of T cell receptor beta chains follows, all from one sample in a study of vaccination effects on CD4 cells after COVID-19. Generated by immunoSEQ multiplex PCR, the TCRdb table keeps only in-frame clones and is missing some. The sample contains about 66,000 clones, 76% of which appear only once. Antigens of these TCRs are unknown. The sample in question was CD4+ T cells from PBMCs cultured with HCoV-OC43 spike peptides, obtained after COVID-19 vaccination. The receptors here all came from a human donor who received a COVID-19 vaccine. Both conserved end residues are part of each CDR3. The D gene is left open where the match is weak. The size of a clone is reported for some rows only, either as once, few or many, or as a class for expanded clones.

V gene,D gene,J gene,clone size,CDR3 protein,CDR3 DNA
TRBV5-1,-,TRBJ2-2,-,CASSLEGDRRELFF,TGCGCCAGCAGCTTAGAAGGGGATAGGCGGGAGCTGTTTTTT
TRBV28,-,TRBJ2-1,-,CASSFGDEQFF,TGTGCCAGCAGTTTCGGCGATGAGCAGTTCTTC
TRBV5-1,TRBD1,TRBJ1-4,-,CASSLAKGQGNEKLFF,TGCGCCAGCAGCTTGGCCAAAGGACAGGGCAATGAAAAACTGTTTTTT
TRBV10-3,TRBD2,TRBJ2-5,-,CAISQLLAGGIGETQYF,TGTGCCATCAGCCAACTCTTAGCGGGGGGGATTGGAGAGACCCAGTACTTC
TRBV6-5,-,TRBJ1-1,-,CASSPGQSYTEAFF,TGTGCCAGCAGTCCGGGACAAAGTTACACTGAAGCTTTCTTT
TRBV2,TRBD1,TRBJ2-3,-,CASTGTGVRTDTQYF,TGTGCCAGTACCGGGACAGGGGTAAGGACAGATACGCAGTATTTT
TRBV7-8,-,TRBJ2-5,-,CASSLRGGALETQYF,TGTGCCAGCAGCTTAAGAGGGGGGGCCCTGGAGACCCAGTACTTC
TRBV9,-,TRBJ2-4,-,CASSFGTRKAKNIQYF,TGTGCCAGCAGCTTCGGGACAAGGAAGGCCAAAAACATTCAGTACTTC
TRBV7-8,-,TRBJ2-6,-,CASSRDIFSNVLTF,TGTGCCAGCAGCCGGGACATTTTTTCCAACGTCCTGACTTTC
TRBV10-1,-,TRBJ2-5,-,CASSASGEQETQYF,TGCGCCAGCAGTGCCAGTGGGGAGCAAGAGACCCAGTACTTC
TRBV10-2,TRBD2,TRBJ2-6,-,CASSLAGGANVLTF,TGCGCCAGCAGTTTAGCGGGGGGGGCCAACGTCCTGACTTTC
TRBV9,-,TRBJ2-2,-,CASSFWDTGELFF,TGTGCCAGCAGCTTCTGGGACACCGGGGAGCTGTTTTTT
TRBV6-5,-,TRBJ1-1,few,CASSYIGRGWNTEAFF,TGTGCCAGCAGTTACATTGGCAGGGGATGGAACACTGAAGCTTTCTTT
TRBV19,TRBD1,TRBJ1-5,few,CASSIRDRANQPQHF,TGTGCCAGTAGTATCCGAGACAGGGCTAATCAGCCCCAGCATTTT
TRBV6-2/TRBV6-3,-,TRBJ1-2,-,CASSSTVYGYTF,TGTGCCAGCAGTTCGACAGTCTACGGCTACACCTTC
TRBV13,-,TRBJ1-3,-,CASSLGFSSGNTIYF,TGTGCCAGCAGCTTGGGGTTTAGCTCTGGAAACACCATATATTTT
TRBV24-1,TRBD2,TRBJ2-3,-,CATSDPSGGSTDTQYF,TGTGCCACCAGTGATCCTAGCGGGGGAAGCACAGATACGCAGTATTTT
TRBV25-1,TRBD1,TRBJ2-1,-,CASSVNRGLEQFF,TGTGCCAGCAGTGTAAACAGGGGTTTGGAGCAGTTCTTC
TRBV5-8,-,TRBJ2-6,-,CASSFWDGANVLTF,TGTGCCAGCAGCTTCTGGGATGGGGCCAACGTCCTGACTTTC
TRBV7-9,-,TRBJ2-2,-,CASSLAGGTGELFF,TGTGCCAGCAGCTTGGCAGGGGGGACCGGGGAGCTGTTTTTT
TRBV9,-,TRBJ1-2,-,CASSVELWGDGYTF,TGTGCCAGCAGCGTAGAGCTCTGGGGAGATGGCTACACCTTC
TRBV7-8,TRBD1,TRBJ1-2,-,CASRSGQGGGYTF,TGTGCCAGCAGATCTGGACAGGGGGGCGGCTACACCTTC
TRBV6-5,-,TRBJ1-1,-,CASSPGGHTEAFF,TGTGCCAGCAGCCCCGGGGGTCACACTGAAGCTTTCTTT
TRBV24-1,-,TRBJ2-2,once,CATSDLRGTGELFF,TGTGCCACCAGTGACCTCAGGGGAACCGGGGAGCTGTTTTTT
TRBV30,-,TRBJ2-6,once,CAWSVSRGDSGANVLTF,TGTGCCTGGAGTGTGTCCAGGGGCGACTCTGGGGCCAACGTCCTGACTTTC
TRBV7-9,-,TRBJ2-1,few,CASSQAPYNEQFF,TGTGCCAGCAGCCAAGCTCCCTACAATGAGCAGTTCTTC
TRBV7-2,TRBD1,TRBJ2-2,-,CASSYKTGDGELFF,TGTGCCAGCAGCTACAAAACAGGGGACGGGGAGCTGTTTTTT
TRBV3-1/TRBV3-2,-,TRBJ1-2,-,CASSQDSGGRGGYTF,TGTGCCAGCAGCCAAGATTCGGGGGGACGCGGCGGCTACACCTTC
TRBV28,TRBD1,TRBJ1-1,-,CASSLQGAGAFF,TGTGCCAGCAGTTTACAGGGGGCGGGGGCTTTCTTT
TRBV5-6,TRBD1,TRBJ1-1,-,CASSFSTGGPTEAFF,TGTGCCAGCAGCTTTTCGACAGGGGGCCCAACTGAAGCTTTCTTT
TRBV6-1,-,TRBJ2-1,-,CASSEADTYNEQFF,TGTGCCAGCAGTGAAGCTGACACCTACAATGAGCAGTTCTTC
TRBV18,-,TRBJ1-1,-,CASSFTGNTEAFF,TGTGCCAGCTCATTCACGGGGAACACTGAAGCTTTCTTT
TRBV6-1,-,TRBJ1-2,-,CASSDRVGYTF,TGTGCCAGCAGTGACAGGGTCGGCTACACCTTC
TRBV6-5,-,TRBJ2-5,-,CASSYEGETQYF,TGTGCCAGCAGTTACGAGGGGGAGACCCAGTACTTC
TRBV2,TRBD1,TRBJ1-1,few,CASRGTGPNTEAFF,TGTGCCAGCAGGGGGACAGGTCCAAACACTGAAGCTTTCTTT
TRBV6-6,-,TRBJ1-2,-,CASRAEGYGYTF,TGTGCCAGCAGGGCAGAAGGCTATGGCTACACCTTC
TRBV18,-,TRBJ2-5,-,CASSPISFETQYF,TGTGCCAGCTCACCAATCTCTTTCGAGACCCAGTACTTC
TRBV6-5,-,TRBJ2-5,-,CASRPYLGGRETQYF,TGTGCCAGCAGACCATACTTAGGGGGTCGCGAGACCCAGTACTTC
TRBV9,-,TRBJ1-6,-,CASSAGTMVDSPLHF,TGTGCCAGCAGCGCCGGGACCATGGTGGATTCACCCCTCCACTTT
TRBV28,-,TRBJ2-5,-,CASSLDPGGVQETQYF,TGTGCCAGCAGTTTGGACCCCGGGGGAGTTCAAGAGACCCAGTACTTC
TRBV27,-,TRBJ1-1,-,CATIRAGANTEAFF,TGTGCCACCATCCGGGCAGGTGCGAACACTGAAGCTTTCTTT
TRBV6-1,TRBD2,TRBJ2-2,-,CASSESLAGTGELFF,TGTGCCAGCAGTGAAAGTCTAGCGGGCACCGGGGAGCTGTTTTTT